The 9 T cell receptor beta chains listed next were all sequenced from one sample in a study of somatic mutations in cytotoxic T cells in rheumatoid arthritis. Profiled with immunoSEQ multiplex PCR; TCRdb holds only in-frame clones, not every one. The sample includes more than 20,000 clones, around 84% of them seen just once. The specimen was CD8+ T cells sorted from blood. These receptors were taken from a woman aged 50 to 60 in good health.

This rearrangement joins TRBV4-1 to TRBJ2-2, with 9 bases lining up with TRBD2. V lost 4 bases, J lost 0 bases, and 6 bases stayed unmatched. This CDR3 is 17 amino acids long. CDR1 MGHRA and CDR2 YSYEKL come from the germline V gene. CDR3 DNA sequence: TGCGCCAGCAGCCCGAATGCGGGGGGGACGAACACCGGGGAGCTGTTTTTT. Encoded protein: CASSPNAGGTNTGELFF.

This clone has more than one count but fewer than ten. The rearrangement uses TRBV9 and TRBJ2-7; D is unclear. The CDR3 spans 14 residues. Germline CDR1 reads SGDLS; CDR2 reads YYNGEE. V was pared by 2 bases and J by 0 bases, with 9 bases between. The CDR3 bases are TGTGCCAGCAGCGTCTATCGAGACTCCTACGAGCAGTACTTC. This codes for CASSVYRDSYEQYF.

This clone was picked up a small number of times. The rearrangement links TRBV6-4 to TRBJ2-2; D is perhaps TRBD1 (5 bases). There are 14 residues in the CDR3. Germline V gene lookup returns CDR1 MRHNA and CDR2 SNTAGT. The V end lost 6 bases, the J end lost 3 bases, and 11 bases lay between the germline ends. The CDR3 region is CASREDSHTGELFF. DNA for the CDR3: TGTGCCAGCAGGGAAGACAGTCACACCGGGGAGCTGTTTTTT.

The chain recombines TRBV29-1 with TRBJ1-1; 7 bases are shared with TRBD1. Germline CDR1 and CDR2: SQVTM and ANQGSEA. The V gene end was trimmed by 6 bases and the J gene end by 0 bases; junction bases not matched to a gene: 10. This CDR3 spans 15 amino acids. The CDR3 DNA is TGCAGCGTGGTTGGCGGGACAGTTCTGAACACTGAAGCTTTCTTT. It encodes CSVVGGTVLNTEAFF.

The J gene is TRBJ1-2, the V gene TRBV7-9; D is unclear. The CDR3 runs to 15 residues. Per germline, CDR1 SEHNR and CDR2 FQNEAQ (reference sequence). Trimming pared 5 bases from V and 2 bases from J, leaving 15 bases between. In DNA form, the CDR3 reads TGTGCCAGCAGCCACGGCAGACCAATAAACTATGGCTACACCTTC. It translates to CASSHGRPINYGYTF.

CDR3 sequence reads: CASRLRATITGGVTEAFF. CDR3 nucleotide sequence: TGTGCCAGCAGGCTCCGCGCGACGATAACAGGGGGCGTCACTGAAGCTTTCTTT. J is TRBJ1-1 and V is TRBV11-3, with TRBD1 matching 9 bases. V lost 6 bases and J lost 4; bases outside the gene matches: 18. The CDR3 sequence is 18 residues long. Germline CDR1 is SGHNT and CDR2 is YENEEA.

The chain recombines TRBV5-5 with TRBJ1-1; tentatively, D is TRBD1 (6 bases). Trimming took 5 bases from V and 0 from J, leaving 23 bases between them. The CDR3 length is 18 residues. CDR1 is SGHKS, CDR2 YYEKEE, per germline (reference sequence). CDR3 residues: CASRPQTHREGLNTEAFF. The CDR3 DNA reads as TGTGCCAGCAGGCCCCAGACCCACAGGGAGGGACTGAACACTGAAGCTTTCTTT.

The chain is built from TRBV4-3 and TRBJ1-1; D gene uncertain. CDR3 length equals 15 residues. CDR1 is LGHNA, CDR2 YSLEER, per germline. The V gene lost 4 bases and the J gene lost 3 bases, with 15 bases spanning the gap. CDR3 sequence (DNA): TGCGCCAGCAGCCTTGAGGCCGTAACGGACACTGAAGCTTTCTTT. It encodes CASSLEAVTDTEAFF.

The J gene is TRBJ2-7, the V gene TRBV2, with 8 nucleotides matching TRBD1. Germline CDR1 SNHLY, CDR2 FYNNEI. CDR3 size: 14 residues. J gave up 2 bases and V 5 bases, and 5 bases lay outside the gene matches. The CDR3 DNA sequence: TGTGCCAGCAGTTCGGGGACAGGTCCCTACGAGCAGTACTTC. Translation: CASSSGTGPYEQYF.